The clone carrying this TCR beta chain has only one observation. This sample is part of a study of blood T cell repertoires in COVID-19. Turning to the study itself: From the United States, Italy and Spain came samples of acute and convalescent COVID-19.

As originally analysed: Reference gene primers were amplified, and this amplification served to estimate nucleated cell counts. Sequencing used immunoSEQ multiplex PCR; TCRdb keeps in-frame clones, though not all of them. The V and J calls and clone size come from that table; D and trimming were worked out from the DNA. There are 250,000 to 350,000 clones in the sample; more than 70% occur only once, and approximately 10% lies in the top ten. This TCR was recovered from a woman in her twenties or thirties with COVID-19, enrolled during active disease. Input material: peripheral blood.

This CDR3 reads CASSRATGMNTEAFF. The DNA for the CDR3 is TGTGCCAGCAGTCGCGCGACAGGGATGAACACTGAAGCTTTCTTT. The chain uses TRBV6-6 and TRBJ1-1; 7 bases fit TRBD1. Per the germline V gene, CDR1 is MNHNY and CDR2 is SVGAGI (reference sequence). The V and J ends lost 5 bases and 0 bases, in that order; junction bases with no gene match: 6. The CDR3 sequence is 15 residues long.